These T cell receptor beta chains were read from a single sample in a study of blood T cell repertoires in COVID-19. TCRdb's copy holds only in-frame clones and misses some; the assay was immunoSEQ multiplex PCR. The table includes over 50,000 clones, around 86% detected once. Sequencing was done on a sample of peripheral blood. The receptor source for this set is a human donor in a cohort sampled during active COVID-19. Each CDR3 is given with its conserved first and last residue. A D gene is named only where the DNA matches it firmly.

>TRBJ2-7|TRBD1|TRBV5-1
CASSLAGTGGRSYEQYF
>TRBJ2-7|TRBD1|TRBV19
CASSQAPLTGVYEQYF
>TRBJ2-7|TRBD2|TRBV6-5
CASRPGGYYEQYF
>TRBJ2-1|.|TRBV21-1
CASRLAGGPSSYNEQFF
>TRBJ2-1|TRBD2|TRBV9
CASSTADLAGRVDNEQFF
>TRBJ2-5|TRBD2|TRBV25-1
CASSELGGSETQYF
>TRBJ2-1|.|TRBV27
CASSLTGFGEQFF
>TRBJ2-7|TRBD2|TRBV28
CASNTPGTSGSHEQYF
>TRBJ2-7|TRBD2|TRBV3-1/TRBV3-2
CASSYPASGSSYEQYF
>TRBJ1-4|.|TRBV5-1
CASSRLGARNEKLFF